The rows below give T cell receptor beta chains drawn from one sample of a study of response to subunit inactivated influenza vaccine. Via MiXCR, TCRdb re-called the RT-PCR reads, giving one row per CDR3 protein. Altogether some 300,000 distinct CDR3 sequences are present, roughly 22% being singletons, with the ten largest covering approximately 10%. Sequenced here: PBMCs from blood, sampled 21 months after vaccination. The receptor set was obtained from a man between 45 and 75 years old who received an inactivated influenza vaccine. The CDR3 runs from the conserved cysteine through the conserved F or W. The D gene is left open where the match is weak. Expanded clones get a size class; other rows say once, few or many, or leave the size out.

V gene	J gene	D gene	clone size	CDR3 length	CDR3 protein	CDR3 DNA
TRBV11-1	TRBJ2-1	TRBD2	-	16	CASSPRTSGRYNEQFF	TGTGCCAGCAGTCCTAGGACTAGCGGGCGCTACAATGAGCAGTTCTTC
TRBV30	TRBJ1-3	-	-	17	CAWSTTGLLFSGNTIYF	TGTGCCTGGAGTACGACGGGACTTCTGTTCTCTGGAAACACCATATATTTT
TRBV19	TRBJ1-4	-	few	15	CASSIRSRTNEKLFF	TGTGCCAGTAGTATAAGATCCAGGACTAATGAAAAACTGTTTTTT
TRBV4-3	TRBJ2-3	-	few	16	CASSQVEGSGTDTQYF	TGCGCCAGCAGCCAAGTGGAGGGATCGGGCACAGATACGCAGTATTTT
TRBV15	TRBJ2-1	TRBD2	-	16	CATSNLAGSSYNEQFF	TGTGCCACCAGCAACTTAGCGGGGAGCTCCTACAATGAGCAGTTCTTC
TRBV5-6	TRBJ2-1	-	few	17	CASSFPGGASSYNEQFF	TGTGCCAGCAGCTTCCCGGGGGGCGCGAGCTCCTACAATGAGCAGTTCTTC
TRBV5-1	TRBJ2-2	TRBD2	-	15	CASSLAPAGPGELFF	TGCGCCAGCAGCTTGGCCCCAGCGGGACCCGGGGAGCTGTTTTTT
TRBV27	TRBJ2-2	-	-	14	CASSLSVGAGELFF	TGTGCCAGCAGTTTATCCGTAGGGGCCGGGGAGCTGTTTTTT
TRBV6-1	TRBJ1-1	-	few	14	CASTPRRVQTEAFF	TGTGCCAGCACACCGCGGAGGGTACAGACTGAAGCTTTCTTT
TRBV28	TRBJ2-7	-	-	16	CASSPPAGFLAFEQYF	TGTGCCAGCAGTCCCCCAGCAGGGTTCTTAGCCTTCGAGCAGTACTTC
TRBV27	TRBJ2-1	TRBD2	-	17	CASSLWIAGGRYNEQFF	TGTGCCAGCAGTTTATGGATAGCGGGAGGGCGTTACAATGAGCAGTTCTTC
TRBV5-6	TRBJ2-3	-	-	16	CASSLAGRVSTDTQYF	TGTGCCAGCAGCTTGGCAGGGAGAGTGAGCACAGATACGCAGTATTTT
TRBV12-3/TRBV12-4	TRBJ1-1	TRBD1	many	14	CASSYREGAGKAFF	TGTGCCAGCAGTTATAGGGAGGGGGCGGGGAAAGCTTTCTTT
TRBV5-1	TRBJ1-5	TRBD1	-	14	CASSEGQGRQPQHF	TGCGCCAGCAGCGAGGGACAGGGCCGGCAGCCCCAGCATTTT
TRBV6-1	TRBJ1-6	-	-	15	CASSPWSSYNSPLHF	TGTGCCAGCAGCCCTTGGAGCTCCTATAATTCACCCCTCCACTTT
TRBV12-3/TRBV12-4	TRBJ1-1	TRBD1	few	13	CASRGQGMTEAFF	TGTGCCAGCAGAGGACAGGGAATGACTGAAGCTTTCTTT
TRBV4-2	TRBJ1-3	-	-	14	CASSQVTGGNTIYF	TGTGCCAGCAGCCAAGTTACCGGTGGAAACACCATATATTTT
TRBV14	TRBJ1-6	TRBD1	-	15	CASSQEQGNNSPLHF	TGTGCCAGCAGCCAAGAACAGGGGAATAATTCACCCCTCCACTTT
TRBV5-1	TRBJ1-2	TRBD1	-	15	CASSLAMGTVYGYTF	TGCGCCAGCAGCTTGGCCATGGGGACAGTTTATGGCTACACCTTC
TRBV6-2/TRBV6-3	TRBJ1-5	TRBD1	many	15	CASSRSGGGNQPQHF	TGTGCCAGCAGCAGATCAGGGGGCGGCAATCAGCCCCAGCATTTT
TRBV11-2	TRBJ2-7	TRBD2	few	16	CASTEIGLAGEYEQYF	TGTGCCAGCACCGAGATAGGGCTAGCGGGAGAGTACGAGCAGTACTTC
TRBV5-1	TRBJ1-4	-	-	13	CASSLQENEKLFF	TGCGCCAGCAGCTTACAAGAAAATGAAAAACTGTTTTTT